Presented here are 26 T cell receptor beta chains from one specimen sequenced in a study of blood T cell repertoires in COVID-19. Sequencing was performed with immunoSEQ multiplex PCR; in TCRdb, only in-frame clones are kept and a portion is missing. The data contain around 60,000 clones, around 80% of them singletons. Source material: peripheral blood. All receptors come from a man aged 25 to 40 with COVID-19, enrolled during active disease.

This chain uses TRBV5-8 with TRBJ2-7, with 10 bases identical to TRBD1. The CDR3 contains 16 residues. The junction had 8 bases not matched to a gene; V was cut back by 3 bases and J by 2 bases. Germline V gives CDR1 SGHTS, CDR2 YDEGEE. CDR3 sequence (DNA): TGTGCCAGCAGCTACACCCCGGGACAGGGGACCTACGAGCAGTACTTC. This translates into CASSYTPGQGTYEQYF.

This clone showed up just a few times. The chain uses TRBV5-4 and TRBJ2-5; D is unresolved. Germline loops: CDR1 SGHNT, CDR2 YYREEE (reference sequence). Trimming left V 1 base short and J 2 bases short, with 9 bases between. The CDR3 totals 14 residues. The CDR3 DNA reads as TGTGCCAGCAGCTTGTCTGAGCCGCAAGAGACCCAGTACTTC. Its protein is CASSLSEPQETQYF.

This clone appeared once. This chain connects TRBV30 to TRBJ2-7; possible D gene TRBD2, 5 bases. Trimming cost V 1 base and J 5 bases, with 6 bases left between them. This CDR3 comprises 11 residues. Germline loops: CDR1 GTSNPN, CDR2 SVGIG (reference sequence). Here the CDR3 reads CAWSAGNEQYF. CDR3 nucleotides: TGTGCCTGGAGTGCGGGGAACGAGCAGTACTTC.

The V gene is TRBV7-9, the J gene TRBJ2-1; TRBD2 aligns across 11 bases. The trim removed 7 bases at V and 6 bases at J, leaving 8 bases unmatched. The CDR3 is 15 amino acids. Germline V gives CDR1 SEHNR, CDR2 FQNEAQ (reference sequence). This CDR3 is CASIPGTSGPNEQFF. The DNA of the CDR3 is TGTGCCAGCATCCCCGGGACTAGCGGACCCAATGAGCAGTTCTTC.

This clone was recorded only once. The chain is built from TRBV30 and TRBJ2-7; 8 nucleotides align to TRBD1. The CDR3 has 15 amino acids. From germline, CDR1 is GTSNPN and CDR2 SVGIG (reference sequence). V trimming: 3 bases; J trimming: 1 base; junction bases outside the gene matches: 8. In DNA, the CDR3 is TGTGCCTGGAGCAGGGGGCGCTCTTTGTCCTACGAGCAGTACTTC. This gives the protein CAWSRGRSLSYEQYF.

The CDR3 sequence is CATSWTEGSGELFF. The CDR3 DNA is TGTGCCACGTCCTGGACGGAGGGGTCAGGGGAGCTGTTTTTT. The J gene is TRBJ2-2, the V gene TRBV6-5, with TRBD2 as a possible D gene (6 bases). CDR1 and CDR2 (germline): MNHEY, SVGAGI. V gave up 10 bases and J gave up 8 bases, with 20 bases separating them. This CDR3 spans 14 amino acids.

This clone appeared once. The chain carries TRBV29-1 and TRBJ2-7; 7 bases map to TRBD2. CDR3 length: 14 amino acids. The germline gives CDR1 SQVTM, CDR2 ANQGSEA. V gave up 5 bases and J gave up 5 bases; unmatched junction bases: 12. CDR3 sequence: CSVMKRGPENEQYF. Here the CDR3 DNA reads TGCAGCGTTATGAAGCGGGGCCCGGAGAACGAGCAGTACTTC.

V gene TRBV28 combines with J gene TRBJ2-1; a weak D match, TRBD2 (5 bases). The CDR3 contains 17 residues. V was trimmed by 5 bases and J by 4 bases, leaving 21 bases between them. CDR1 is MDHEN, CDR2 SYDVKM, per germline. Here the CDR3 reads CASSPQTRRRVYNEQFF. The CDR3 nucleotides read TGTGCCAGCAGTCCACAGACCCGGAGGAGAGTGTACAATGAGCAGTTCTTC.

The rearrangement joins TRBV11-2 to TRBJ2-7; maybe TRBD1 (6 bases). V lost 4 bases and J lost 4, with 8 bases in between. Germline assignment: CDR1 SGHAT and CDR2 FQNNGV. This CDR3 is 12 amino acids long. The CDR3 protein is CASSSTGYEQYF. The CDR3 nucleotides read TGTGCCAGCAGCTCAACAGGGTACGAGCAGTACTTC.

The J gene is TRBJ1-4, the V gene TRBV4-3, with 7 bases identical to TRBD1. V lost 1 base and J lost 8; bases outside the gene matches: 4. The CDR3 has 14 amino acids. Germline V CDR1 and CDR2: LGHNA, YSLEER. For the CDR3, the DNA is TGCGCCAGCAGCCAAGGACAGGGAGAAGAAAAACTGTTTTTT. It is translated as CASSQGQGEEKLFF.

This chain connects TRBV12-3 or TRBV12-4 to TRBJ1-5; 7 bases map to TRBD1. The CDR3 is 12 amino acids. V lost 4 bases and J lost 9; bases outside the gene matches: 3. CDR3 sequence: CASSSGGWPQHF. The CDR3 DNA is TGTGCCAGCAGTTCAGGGGGATGGCCCCAGCATTTT.

This chain links TRBV11-2 with TRBJ2-5; 7 positions agree with TRBD1. This CDR3 region has 18 residues. In germline, CDR1 is SGHAT, CDR2 FQNNGV. With V trimmed by 1 base and J by 5 bases, 16 bases remained unmatched. CDR3: CASSLGIGQATGEETQYF. As DNA, the CDR3 is TGTGCCAGCAGCTTAGGTATTGGACAGGCCACCGGGGAGGAGACCCAGTACTTC.

A word on this clone: At the DNA level, this CDR3 is encoded by other sequences in the same sample as well. The chain couples TRBV27 to TRBJ2-1; 11 bases fit TRBD1. This CDR3 region has 15 residues. The V gene's germline CDR1 is MNHEY and CDR2 SMNVEV (reference sequence). V was pared by 3 bases and J by 4 bases, with 2 bases of the junction left unmatched. CDR3 residues: CASSLDRGLYNEQFF. The CDR3 nucleotides are TGTGCCAGCAGTTTGGACAGGGGGCTGTACAATGAGCAGTTCTTC.

The chain couples TRBV11-3 to TRBJ2-7; 7 positions agree with TRBD1. In germline, CDR1 is SGHNT, CDR2 YENEEA. This CDR3 contains 14 residues. The trim removed 6 bases at V and 4 bases at J, leaving 9 bases unmatched. CDR3 sequence (DNA): TGTGCCAGCAGAAGGGACAGCAACGAGTACGAGCAGTACTTC. This codes for CASRRDSNEYEQYF.

The V gene is TRBV5-4, the J gene TRBJ1-2; D remains ambiguous. This CDR3 is 13 amino acids long. Germline loops: CDR1 SGHNT, CDR2 YYREEE (reference sequence). V was pared by 1 base and J by 7 bases, with 11 bases between. The CDR3 loop reads CASSLYGLGGYTF. As DNA, the CDR3 is TGTGCCAGCAGCTTGTACGGGTTAGGTGGCTACACCTTC.

The J gene is TRBJ1-1, the V gene TRBV6-1; TRBD1 matches 7 bases. CDR1 MNHNS and CDR2 SASEGT come from the germline V gene. V trimming: 4 bases; J trimming: 6 bases; junction bases outside the gene matches: 17. There are 17 residues in the CDR3. The CDR3 here is CASSASRRQGNVAEAFF. CDR3 nucleotides: TGTGCCAGCAGTGCGAGCCGACGACAGGGTAATGTCGCTGAAGCTTTCTTT.

This clone has more than one count but fewer than ten. The chain combines TRBV4-1 with TRBJ2-3; 7 bases agree with TRBD2. In germline, CDR1 is MGHRA, CDR2 YSYEKL. The CDR3 is 17 amino acids. V lost 4 bases and J lost 4; bases outside the gene matches: 14. Here the CDR3 reads CASSRSSAGYDPDTQYF. The CDR3 DNA follows: TGCGCCAGCAGCCGGTCCTCAGCGGGGTACGACCCAGATACGCAGTATTTT.

This clone appeared a few times. This sequence joins TRBV5-6 and TRBJ2-7, with D possibly TRBD2 on 6 matching bases. This CDR3 comprises 14 residues. Germline CDR1 SGHDT, CDR2 YYEEEE. The ends were cut back, 1 base at V and 4 bases at J, with 12 bases in the middle. CDR3 sequence (DNA): TGTGCCAGCAGCTTGCGGAGGGGTGCTTACGAGCAGTACTTC. The encoded protein is CASSLRRGAYEQYF.

This clone was found a few times. The chain carries TRBV5-4 and TRBJ2-3; possible D gene TRBD2, 6 bases. Trimming removed 4 bases from V and 2 bases from J, with 17 bases in between. The CDR3 extends over 16 amino acids. Looked up from germline, CDR1 is SGHNT and CDR2 is YYREEE (reference sequence). The CDR3 coding sequence is TGTGCCAGCAGCCCCAACTCTCGGGGGAACACAGATACGCAGTATTTT. Translation gives CASSPNSRGNTDTQYF.

The V gene is TRBV2, the J gene TRBJ1-5; the match to TRBD1 covers 8 bases. The CDR3 is 18 residues long. J gave up 1 base and V 3 bases, and 11 bases lay outside the gene matches. Looked up from germline, CDR1 is SNHLY and CDR2 is FYNNEI. The CDR3 loop is CASSDDSGQARSNQPQHF. CDR3 nucleotide sequence: TGTGCCAGCAGTGACGATTCGGGACAGGCCCGGAGCAATCAGCCCCAGCATTTT.

The CDR3 loop reads CASSSIETGNEKLFF. In DNA form, the CDR3 reads TGTGCCAGCAGCTCCATCGAGACGGGTAATGAAAAACTGTTTTTT. This chain uses TRBV3-1 (or the pseudogene TRBV3-2) with TRBJ1-4, with unresolved D. CDR3 length equals 15 residues. V was cut by 5 bases and J by 4 bases, with 14 bases left in between. CDR1 and CDR2 (germline): LGHDT, YNNKEL (reference sequence).

The J gene is TRBJ2-7, the V gene TRBV6-5, with 7 nucleotides matching TRBD1. CDR1 is MNHEY and CDR2 is SVGAGI in the germline V gene. Germline trimming cut 7 bases from V and 12 bases from J; bases unmatched to any gene: 18. The CDR3 is 14 residues long. The CDR3 DNA reads as TGTGCCAGCAACGACAGGGACGGGTTTCAGGTGGTGTACTTC. Protein product: CASNDRDGFQVVYF.

In this sample, this clone turned up once. The chain uses TRBV10-3 and TRBJ1-2; TRBD1 matches 7 bases. Germline CDR1 ENHRY, CDR2 SYGVKD. V dropped 4 bases and J dropped 6; count of bases not matched to a gene: 8. The length of the CDR3 is 14 residues. The CDR3 DNA sequence: TGTGCCATCAGTGGCCGACAGGGAGAGGATGGCTACACCTTC. Protein sequence: CAISGRQGEDGYTF.

The chain links TRBV30 to TRBJ2-1; possibly TRBD1 for D (5 bases). CDR3 length: 12 amino acids. Germline CDR1 reads GTSNPN; CDR2 reads SVGIG (reference sequence). Trimming stripped 1 base from V and 6 bases from J, with 7 bases between. CDR3 sequence (DNA): TGTGCCTGGAGTGGAGACAGCAATGAGCAGTTCTTC. It codes for CAWSGDSNEQFF.

The chain uses TRBV5-1 and TRBJ2-3; possible D gene TRBD1, 7 bases. CDR3 length: 14 residues. Germline CDR1 and CDR2: SGHRS and YFSETQ. V lost 2 bases and J lost 6, with 13 bases in between. Here the CDR3 reads CASSLGQEGDTQYF. DNA for the CDR3: TGCGCCAGCAGCTTAGGACAGGAGGGGGATACGCAGTATTTT. The whole variable domain, filled in from reference TRBV5-1 and TRBJ2-3, reads KAGVTQTPRYLIKTRGQQVTLSCSPISGHRSVSWYQQTPGQGLQFLFEYFSETQRNKGNFPGRFSGRQFSNSRSEMNVSTLELGDSALYLCASSLGQEGDTQYFGPGTRLTVL.

The rearrangement links TRBV11-3 to TRBJ2-5; D perhaps matches TRBD1 (6 bases). The germline V gene encodes CDR1 SGHNT and CDR2 YENEEA. CDR3 length equals 15 residues. Trimming stripped 6 bases from V and 2 bases from J, with 16 bases between. In DNA, the CDR3 is TGTGCCAGCAGTCGAACCTTGCAGGGGCAAGAGACCCAGTACTTC. Protein: CASSRTLQGQETQYF.